The 8 T cell receptor beta chains presented below share a single source sample, sequenced in a study of T-cell memory formation after mild COVID-19. Each CDR3 protein gets one entry after TCRdb re-called the 5' RACE reads with MiXCR. The table includes 450,000 to 650,000 distinct CDR3 sequences, roughly 22% detected once. Sequencing used PBMCs or a T cell subset sorted from them (not recorded which). Receptors were obtained from an adult woman who had mild COVID-19 (a few samples of this study predate the infection). Cell type and time point are not known.

This clonotype was seen only once. The chain couples TRBV11-2 to TRBJ1-2; TRBD1 matches 8 bases. Losses at the gene ends were 4 bases for V and 2 bases for J; bases not matched to a gene: 9. Germline CDR1 SGHAT, CDR2 FQNNGV. This CDR3 comprises 16 residues. CDR3: CASSSARRQGNYGYTF. For the CDR3, the DNA is TGTGCCAGCAGCTCGGCCCGACGACAGGGGAACTATGGCTACACCTTC.

The chain is built from TRBV20-1 and TRBJ1-1; D is perhaps TRBD1 (5 bases). The CDR3 is 15 amino acids. V gave up 1 base and J gave up 5 bases, with 17 bases separating them. CDR1 DFQATT and CDR2 SNEGSKA come from the germline V gene (reference sequence). CDR3 DNA: TGCAGTGCTAGAGCCCCGGGCAGGGTAGGGACTGAAGCTTTCTTT. This translates into CSARAPGRVGTEAFF.

The chain employs TRBV7-8 and TRBJ2-1, with D possibly being TRBD2 (6 bases). Germline V CDR1 and CDR2: SGHVS, FQNEAQ. Trimming left V 6 bases short and J 2 bases short, with 17 bases between. The CDR3 contains 16 residues. DNA for the CDR3: TGTGCCAGCAGGGCTCCTGAGACTAGGGCCTACAATGAGCAGTTCTTC. Translation gives CASRAPETRAYNEQFF.

V gene TRBV5-1 combines with J gene TRBJ2-3; a possible D gene is TRBD2 (6 bases). The V gene lost 7 bases and the J gene lost 2 bases, with 14 bases spanning the gap. In germline, CDR1 is SGHRS, CDR2 YFSETQ. CDR3 size: 14 residues. The DNA for the CDR3 is TGCGCCAGCGTCCTATCGGACTACACAGATACGCAGTATTTT. It yields the protein CASVLSDYTDTQYF.

This clonotype was seen more than once but under ten times. V is TRBV7-9 and J is TRBJ2-7, with D maybe TRBD2 (5 bases). The CDR3 consists of 16 residues. The germline V gene encodes CDR1 SEHNR and CDR2 FQNEAQ (reference sequence). Trimming shortened V by 2 bases and J by 3 bases, and 17 bases separated the two germline ends. Written as DNA, the CDR3 is TGTGCCAGCAGCTTACCCGGCGAGGGAAATTACTACGAGCAGTACTTC. It specifies CASSLPGEGNYYEQYF.

There are a few counts of this clonotype. V and J are TRBV24-1 and TRBJ2-2; 8 bases are a match to TRBD2. CDR3 size: 16 residues. V gave up 1 base and J gave up 1 base; unmatched junction bases: 1. The V gene's germline CDR1 is KGHDR and CDR2 SFDVKD. CDR3 in DNA: TGTGCCACCAGTGATTTAGCGGGAGAGAACACCGGGGAGCTGTTTTTT. Residues: CATSDLAGENTGELFF.

This clonotype was counted between two and nine times. The rearrangement joins TRBV18 to TRBJ2-4, with 7 bases identical to TRBD1. Looked up from germline, CDR1 is KGHSH and CDR2 is LQKENI. This CDR3 is 15 amino acids long. Trimming at V came to 4 bases and at J to 0 bases, leaving 3 bases not matched to a gene. The CDR3 bases are TGTGCCAGCTCACGGACAGGCGAAGCCAAAAACATTCAGTACTTC. Translation gives CASSRTGEAKNIQYF.

A few counts support this clonotype. This chain uses TRBV18 with TRBJ1-2, with 8 positions matching TRBD1. V was pared by 4 bases and J by 3 bases, with 4 bases of the junction left unmatched. This CDR3 is 14 amino acids long. The V gene's germline CDR1 is KGHSH and CDR2 LQKENI. The CDR3 sequence: CASSLGQVYYGYTF. The DNA for the CDR3 is TGTGCCAGCTCACTGGGACAGGTATACTATGGCTACACCTTC.